This T cell receptor (beta chain) originates from a study of control samples from healthy donors and cancer patients. CDR1 and CDR2 from the germline V gene are MNHEY and SVGEGT. Trimming took off 4 bases at V and 7 bases at J, with 10 bases between the two ends. This CDR3 comprises 12 residues. The assay was immunoSEQ multiplex PCR, and TCRdb's table has in-frame clones only and misses some. In the table there are about 80,000 clones, 85% to 90% of which are singletons. This rearrangement joins TRBV6-2 or TRBV6-3 to TRBJ1-1; perhaps TRBD1 as D (6 bases). This receptor was obtained from a man in his forties or fifties in good health. The sequencing sample was made of blood. CDR3 protein: CASSWGGSEAFF. CDR3 sequence (DNA): TGTGCCAGCAGTTGGGGGGGCAGTGAAGCTTTCTTT.